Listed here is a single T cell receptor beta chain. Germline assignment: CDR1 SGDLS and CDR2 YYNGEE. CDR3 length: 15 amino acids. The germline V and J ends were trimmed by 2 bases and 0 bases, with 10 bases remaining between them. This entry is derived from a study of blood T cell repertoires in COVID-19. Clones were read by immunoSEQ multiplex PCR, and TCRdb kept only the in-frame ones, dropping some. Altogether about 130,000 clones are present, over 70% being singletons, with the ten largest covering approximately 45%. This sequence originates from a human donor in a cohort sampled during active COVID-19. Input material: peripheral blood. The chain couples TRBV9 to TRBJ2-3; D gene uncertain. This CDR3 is CASSVYAASTDTQYF. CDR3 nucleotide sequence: TGTGCCAGCAGCGTCTATGCCGCTAGCACAGATACGCAGTATTTT.